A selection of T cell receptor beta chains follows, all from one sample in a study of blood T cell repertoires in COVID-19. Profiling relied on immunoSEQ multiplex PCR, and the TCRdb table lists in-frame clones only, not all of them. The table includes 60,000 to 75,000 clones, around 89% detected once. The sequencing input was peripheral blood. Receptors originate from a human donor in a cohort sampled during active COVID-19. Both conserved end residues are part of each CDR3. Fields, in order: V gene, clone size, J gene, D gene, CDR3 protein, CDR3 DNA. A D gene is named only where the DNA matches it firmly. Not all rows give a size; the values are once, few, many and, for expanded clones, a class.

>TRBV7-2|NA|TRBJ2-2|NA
CASSLRDTRWTGELFF
TGTGCCAGCAGCCTCCGGGACACCCGATGGACCGGGGAGCTGTTTTTT
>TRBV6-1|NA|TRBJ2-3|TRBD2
CASSERLAGGSGWADTQYF
TGTGCCAGCAGTGAACGACTAGCGGGAGGTTCGGGTTGGGCAGATACGCAGTATTTT
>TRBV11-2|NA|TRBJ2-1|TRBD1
CASSSGTGTDNEQFF
TGTGCCAGCAGCTCCGGGACAGGGACGGACAATGAGCAGTTCTTC
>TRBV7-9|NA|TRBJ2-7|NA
CASSPGPTYEQYF
TGTGCCAGCAGCCCGGGTCCGACCTACGAGCAGTACTTC
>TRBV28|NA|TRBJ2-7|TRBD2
CASSSGGNYEQYF
TGTGCCAGCAGTTCGGGAGGGAACTACGAGCAGTACTTC
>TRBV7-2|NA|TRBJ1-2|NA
CASSRDSNYGYTF
TGTGCCAGCTCTCGAGACAGTAACTATGGCTACACCTTC
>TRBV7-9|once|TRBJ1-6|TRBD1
CASRSPGQGSPLHF
TGTGCCAGCAGATCCCCGGGACAGGGTTCACCCCTCCACTTT
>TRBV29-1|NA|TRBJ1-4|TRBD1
CSAGTGVNEKLFF
TGCAGCGCTGGGACAGGGGTTAATGAAAAACTGTTTTTT
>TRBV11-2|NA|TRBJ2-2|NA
CASSLFETGELFF
TGTGCCAGCAGCTTATTCGAGACCGGGGAGCTGTTTTTT
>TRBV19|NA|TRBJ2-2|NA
CASSLSGGLSNTGELFF
TGTGCCAGTAGTTTGAGTGGAGGCCTATCGAACACCGGGGAGCTGTTTTTT
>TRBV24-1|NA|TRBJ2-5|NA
CATSSPQVGTQYF
TGTGCCACCTCATCACCCCAGGTTGGGACCCAGTACTTC
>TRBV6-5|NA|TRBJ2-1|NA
CASRTLSRGLGGQFF
TGTGCCAGCAGGACCCTCTCGCGGGGGCTTGGGGGGCAGTTCTTC
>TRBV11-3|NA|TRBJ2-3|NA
CASSLRTDTQYF
TGTGCCAGCAGCTTACGTACAGATACGCAGTATTTT
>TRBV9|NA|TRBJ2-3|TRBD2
CASSVGTNPDTQYF
TGTGCCAGCAGCGTGGGGACTAACCCAGATACGCAGTATTTT
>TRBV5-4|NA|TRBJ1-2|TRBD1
CASSGQGANYGYTF
TGTGCCAGCAGCGGACAGGGGGCGAACTATGGCTACACCTTC
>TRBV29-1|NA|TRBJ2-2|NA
CSVASGANTGELFF
TGCAGCGTTGCGTCAGGGGCTAACACCGGGGAGCTGTTTTTT
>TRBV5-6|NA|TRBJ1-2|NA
CASSLSADYGYTF
TGTGCCAGCAGCTTGTCTGCAGACTATGGCTACACCTTC
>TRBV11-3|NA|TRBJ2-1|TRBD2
CASSTTSGGYNEQFF
TGTGCCAGCAGCACGACTAGCGGGGGGTACAATGAGCAGTTCTTC
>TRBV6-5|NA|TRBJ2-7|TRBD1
CASRDSGEQYF
TGTGCCAGCCGGGACAGTGGCGAGCAGTACTTC
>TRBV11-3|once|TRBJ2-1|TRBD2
CASSLHSSGGVEQFF
TGTGCCAGCAGCTTACATTCTAGCGGGGGAGTAGAGCAGTTCTTC
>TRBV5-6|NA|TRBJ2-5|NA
CASSLTPVTQYQETQYF
TGTGCCAGCAGCTTGACCCCCGTTACTCAATACCAAGAGACCCAGTACTTC
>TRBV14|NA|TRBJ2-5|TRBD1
CASSQGRGQGWETQYF
TGTGCCAGCAGCCAAGGGAGGGGACAGGGTTGGGAGACCCAGTACTTC
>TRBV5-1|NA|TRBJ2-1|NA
CASSFESSYNEQFF
TGCGCCAGCAGCTTCGAGTCCTCCTACAATGAGCAGTTCTTC
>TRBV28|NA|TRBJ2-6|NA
CASRKGLYSGANVLTF
TGTGCCAGCAGGAAGGGACTTTACTCTGGGGCCAACGTCCTGACTTTC
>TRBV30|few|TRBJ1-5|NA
CAWSPGRGAGNQPQHF
TGTGCCTGGAGTCCCGGGAGGGGCGCGGGCAATCAGCCCCAGCATTTT
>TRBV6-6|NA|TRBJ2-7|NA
CASSYPRDNYEQYF
TGTGCCAGCAGTTACCCCCGGGACAACTACGAGCAGTACTTC
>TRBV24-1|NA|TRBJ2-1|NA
CATSDLGASYNEQFF
TGTGCCACCAGTGATCTAGGGGCCTCCTACAATGAGCAGTTCTTC
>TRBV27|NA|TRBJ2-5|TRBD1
CASSASTGFGTQYF
TGTGCCAGCAGTGCCTCGACAGGGTTCGGGACCCAGTACTTC
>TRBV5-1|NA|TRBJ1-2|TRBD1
CASSVGGGGGYTF
TGCGCCAGCAGCGTAGGGGGCGGCGGTGGCTACACCTTC
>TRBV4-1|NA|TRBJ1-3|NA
CASSLWGDGRNTIYF
TGCGCCAGCAGCCTATGGGGAGACGGGAGAAACACCATATATTTT
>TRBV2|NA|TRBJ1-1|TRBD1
CASSSQGAGSEAFF
TGTGCCAGCAGCTCACAGGGGGCAGGGTCTGAAGCTTTCTTT
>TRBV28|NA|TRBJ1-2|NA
CASSLVAGQGYTF
TGTGCCAGCAGTTTAGTTGCTGGGCAGGGCTACACCTTC
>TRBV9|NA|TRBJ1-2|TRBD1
CASSNGQGNYGYTF
TGTGCCAGCAGCAACGGACAGGGCAACTATGGCTACACCTTC
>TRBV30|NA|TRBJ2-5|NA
CAWSRETQYF
TGTGCCTGGAGCCGGGAGACCCAGTACTTC
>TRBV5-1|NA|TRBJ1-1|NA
CASSLVDGDSEAFF
TGCGCCAGCAGCTTGGTAGACGGGGATAGTGAAGCTTTCTTT
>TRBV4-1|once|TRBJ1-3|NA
CASSQAPGGTIYF
TGCGCCAGCAGCCAAGCCCCGGGGGGCACCATATATTTT
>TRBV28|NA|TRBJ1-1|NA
CASSSVRGKTEAFF
TGTGCCAGCAGCTCCGTACGGGGAAAGACTGAAGCTTTCTTT
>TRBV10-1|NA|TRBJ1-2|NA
CASSEYRGYGYTF
TGCGCCAGCAGTGAGTACCGAGGTTATGGCTACACCTTC
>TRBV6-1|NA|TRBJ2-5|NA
CASSESSGTQETQYF
TGTGCCAGCAGTGAATCGTCGGGAACCCAAGAGACCCAGTACTTC
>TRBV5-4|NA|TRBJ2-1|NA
CATDGRELSDEQFF
TGTGCCACCGACGGTCGGGAGCTCAGCGATGAGCAGTTCTTC
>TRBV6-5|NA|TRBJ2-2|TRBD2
CASGSGATGELFF
TGTGCCAGCGGGAGCGGGGCCACCGGGGAGCTGTTTTTT
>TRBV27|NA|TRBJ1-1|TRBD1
CASSLRGRWITEAFF
TGTGCCAGCTCACTAAGGGGGCGTTGGATCACTGAAGCTTTCTTT
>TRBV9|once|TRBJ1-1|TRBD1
CASSAGDSSNTEAFF
TGTGCCAGCAGCGCCGGGGACAGTTCGAACACTGAAGCTTTCTTT
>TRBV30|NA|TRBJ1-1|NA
CAWRSRDTSKAFF
TGTGCCTGGAGGAGCCGGGACACGTCCAAAGCTTTCTTT
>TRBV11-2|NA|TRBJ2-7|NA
CASSYFKGYEQYF
TGTGCCAGCAGCTACTTTAAGGGGTACGAGCAGTACTTC
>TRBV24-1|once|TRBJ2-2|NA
CATSDPSFAGELFF
TGTGCCACCAGTGATCCGAGTTTCGCCGGGGAGCTGTTTTTT
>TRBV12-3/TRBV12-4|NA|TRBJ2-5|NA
CASSFLVGETQYF
TGTGCCAGCAGTTTTCTAGTTGGAGAGACCCAGTACTTC
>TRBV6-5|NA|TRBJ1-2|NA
CASSLLRVGFYGYTF
TGTGCCAGCAGCCTTCTCAGGGTGGGATTCTATGGCTACACCTTC
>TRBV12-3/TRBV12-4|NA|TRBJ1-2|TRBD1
CASRTGGDYGYTF
TGTGCCAGCCGGACAGGGGGAGACTATGGCTACACCTTC
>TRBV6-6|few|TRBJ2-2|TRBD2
CASSPLAPIAGGGTGELFF
TGTGCCAGCAGTCCTCTTGCTCCTATAGCGGGAGGGGGTACCGGGGAGCTGTTTTTT
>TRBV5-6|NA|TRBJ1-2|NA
CASSLLWGGFGYTF
TGTGCCAGCAGCCTCCTGTGGGGGGGCTTTGGCTACACCTTC
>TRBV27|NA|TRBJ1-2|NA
CASSFSGDHYGYTF
TGTGCCAGCAGTTTCTCAGGGGACCACTATGGCTACACCTTC